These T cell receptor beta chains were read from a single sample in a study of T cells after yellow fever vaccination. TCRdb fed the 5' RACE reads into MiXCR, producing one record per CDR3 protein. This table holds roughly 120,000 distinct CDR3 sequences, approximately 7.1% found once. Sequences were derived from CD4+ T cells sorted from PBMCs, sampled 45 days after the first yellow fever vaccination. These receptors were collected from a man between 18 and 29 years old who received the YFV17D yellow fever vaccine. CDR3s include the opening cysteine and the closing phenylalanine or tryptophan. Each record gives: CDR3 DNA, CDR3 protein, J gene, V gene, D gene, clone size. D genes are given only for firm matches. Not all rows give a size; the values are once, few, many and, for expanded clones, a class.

CDR3nt: TGCAGTGCTAGATCCGCCGGACAGGCCAACACTGAAGCTTTCTTT; CDR3aa: CSARSAGQANTEAFF; j_gene: TRBJ1-1; v_gene: TRBV20-1; d_gene: TRBD1; abundance: many
CDR3nt: TGTGCCAGCAGCCGATTCGAGACAGGGAAGCATGGCTACACCTTC; CDR3aa: CASSRFETGKHGYTF; j_gene: TRBJ1-2; v_gene: TRBV7-9; d_gene: TRBD1; abundance: many
CDR3nt: TGTGCCAGCAGTTACTCGACAGGGGGCTCCTATAATTCACCCCTCCACTTT; CDR3aa: CASSYSTGGSYNSPLHF; j_gene: TRBJ1-6; v_gene: TRBV6-2/TRBV6-3; d_gene: TRBD1; abundance: many
CDR3nt: TGTGCCAGCAGCTTTCTCAGGGAAGCTTTCTTT; CDR3aa: CASSFLREAFF; j_gene: TRBJ1-1; v_gene: TRBV7-2; d_gene: .; abundance: few
CDR3nt: TGTGCCATCACAGGGGCCGACAATGAGCAGTTCTTC; CDR3aa: CAITGADNEQFF; j_gene: TRBJ2-1; v_gene: TRBV10-3; d_gene: .; abundance: many
CDR3nt: TGTGCCACCCGGAGGACCATCGGAGAGGGCTACACCTTC; CDR3aa: CATRRTIGEGYTF; j_gene: TRBJ1-2; v_gene: TRBV5-6; d_gene: .; abundance: many
CDR3nt: TGTGCCAGCAGTTACGGATCCCTAGCGGTATATACAGATACGCAGTATTTT; CDR3aa: CASSYGSLAVYTDTQYF; j_gene: TRBJ2-3; v_gene: TRBV6-2/TRBV6-3; d_gene: TRBD2; abundance: many
CDR3nt: TGTGCCAGCTCACCACAGGGGCCCTACAATGAGCAGTTCTTC; CDR3aa: CASSPQGPYNEQFF; j_gene: TRBJ2-1; v_gene: TRBV18; d_gene: .; abundance: .
CDR3nt: TGTGCCAGCAGTACAGGTTCTATAATTCACCCCCTCCACTTT; CDR3aa: CASSTGSIIHPLHF; j_gene: TRBJ1-6; v_gene: TRBV12-3/TRBV12-4; d_gene: .; abundance: many
CDR3nt: TGTGCCAGCAGTGCCGGCAGCCAAGAGACCCAGTACTTC; CDR3aa: CASSAGSQETQYF; j_gene: TRBJ2-5; v_gene: TRBV12-3/TRBV12-4; d_gene: .; abundance: many
CDR3nt: TGTGCCAGCAGCTTAGGTCGGGACGGACCCAAGGAAAAACTGTTTTTT; CDR3aa: CASSLGRDGPKEKLFF; j_gene: TRBJ1-4; v_gene: TRBV7-8; d_gene: .; abundance: many
CDR3nt: TGCAGCGTTGAACAACACGTTCAAGAGACCCAGTACTTC; CDR3aa: CSVEQHVQETQYF; j_gene: TRBJ2-5; v_gene: TRBV29-1; d_gene: .; abundance: many
CDR3nt: TGCAGTGCCAGATCCAGGGGGCGAGTGAAAGCTTTCTTT; CDR3aa: CSARSRGRVKAFF; j_gene: TRBJ1-1; v_gene: TRBV20-1; d_gene: TRBD1; abundance: many
CDR3nt: TGTGCCAGCAGCTTAGCGAGGAGGTCCCGGGGAAACACCATATATTTT; CDR3aa: CASSLARRSRGNTIYF; j_gene: TRBJ1-3; v_gene: TRBV7-2; d_gene: .; abundance: .
CDR3nt: TGTGCCAGCACCCGGGCCGGGGGGACCGGGGAGCTGTTTTTT; CDR3aa: CASTRAGGTGELFF; j_gene: TRBJ2-2; v_gene: TRBV6-1; d_gene: TRBD2; abundance: many
CDR3nt: TGTGCCAGCTCCCCCGCCGGGGTGGTAAGCAATCAGCCCCAGCATTTT; CDR3aa: CASSPAGVVSNQPQHF; j_gene: TRBJ1-5; v_gene: TRBV7-9; d_gene: .; abundance: many
CDR3nt: TGCGCCAGCAGCCAACCAACTAGCGGGGGATGGGAGACCCAGTACTTC; CDR3aa: CASSQPTSGGWETQYF; j_gene: TRBJ2-5; v_gene: TRBV4-1; d_gene: TRBD2; abundance: many
CDR3nt: TGTGCCAGCAGTCTAACACTAGCGGGGGGCCAAGAGACCCAGTACTTC; CDR3aa: CASSLTLAGGQETQYF; j_gene: TRBJ2-5; v_gene: TRBV6-5; d_gene: TRBD2; abundance: many
CDR3nt: TGCGCCAGCAGCTCGGGAGCGGGACAGGACACAGATACGCAGTATTTT; CDR3aa: CASSSGAGQDTDTQYF; j_gene: TRBJ2-3; v_gene: TRBV5-1; d_gene: .; abundance: few
CDR3nt: TGCGCCAGCAGCCAAGCTTCACTCCGGACTGGGAAGAATGAGCAGTTCTTC; CDR3aa: CASSQASLRTGKNEQFF; j_gene: TRBJ2-1; v_gene: TRBV4-1; d_gene: .; abundance: many
CDR3nt: TGTGCCTGGAGTGGGGGAAGGGTGGACACCGGGGAGCTGTTTTTT; CDR3aa: CAWSGGRVDTGELFF; j_gene: TRBJ2-2; v_gene: TRBV30; d_gene: .; abundance: .
CDR3nt: TGCGCCAGCAGCCAAGATATAAGGGTAAATGAGCAGTTCTTC; CDR3aa: CASSQDIRVNEQFF; j_gene: TRBJ2-1; v_gene: TRBV4-3; d_gene: .; abundance: many
CDR3nt: TGTGCCAGCAGGACTTACGTAGGACGTGGGTCTGAAGCTTTCTTT; CDR3aa: CASRTYVGRGSEAFF; j_gene: TRBJ1-1; v_gene: TRBV6-5; d_gene: .; abundance: many
CDR3nt: TGTGCCAGCAGTTTAGTAGCGGGGGGCGAGCAGTTCTTC; CDR3aa: CASSLVAGGEQFF; j_gene: TRBJ2-1; v_gene: TRBV27; d_gene: TRBD2; abundance: many
CDR3nt: TGTGCCAGCAACTATGGGGACCCGAGGCGAAAGACCCAGTACTTC; CDR3aa: CASNYGDPRRKTQYF; j_gene: TRBJ2-5; v_gene: TRBV6-2/TRBV6-3; d_gene: .; abundance: many
CDR3nt: TGCGCCACCCGGGACAGCTACAAAGATACGCAGTATTTT; CDR3aa: CATRDSYKDTQYF; j_gene: TRBJ2-3; v_gene: TRBV5-1; d_gene: TRBD1; abundance: .
CDR3nt: TGTGCCAGCAGCCCGGGCCAAGATCGAGAGACCCAGTACTTC; CDR3aa: CASSPGQDRETQYF; j_gene: TRBJ2-5; v_gene: TRBV7-9; d_gene: .; abundance: many
CDR3nt: TGCGCCAGCAGCACGGGACAGCAGGCGGAGACCCAGTACTTC; CDR3aa: CASSTGQQAETQYF; j_gene: TRBJ2-5; v_gene: TRBV5-1; d_gene: TRBD1; abundance: many
CDR3nt: TGTGCCAGCAGCGAACGCCCGGGAAGGAATGAGCAGTTCTTC; CDR3aa: CASSERPGRNEQFF; j_gene: TRBJ2-1; v_gene: TRBV7-3; d_gene: .; abundance: few
CDR3nt: TGCGCCAGTGGGGTAGTGGTGGCGTCCGGGACAACCATTACCGGGGAGCTGTTTTTT; CDR3aa: CASGVVVASGTTITGELFF; j_gene: TRBJ2-2; v_gene: TRBV5-1; d_gene: .; abundance: many
CDR3nt: TGTGCCAGCAGCCGTGCGGGAGGCCGAGACTATGGCTACACCTTC; CDR3aa: CASSRAGGRDYGYTF; j_gene: TRBJ1-2; v_gene: TRBV5-5; d_gene: .; abundance: few
CDR3nt: TGCGCCAGCAGCTCTTACAGGGGAATGAACACTGAAGCTTTCTTT; CDR3aa: CASSSYRGMNTEAFF; j_gene: TRBJ1-1; v_gene: TRBV5-1; d_gene: TRBD1; abundance: few
CDR3nt: TGCGCCAGCAGCTTGGCCGCGACCTACCTTCTTGGGCCCCAGCATTTT; CDR3aa: CASSLAATYLLGPQHF; j_gene: TRBJ1-5; v_gene: TRBV5-1; d_gene: .; abundance: many
CDR3nt: TGCGCCAGCAGCCGATCATCGACTAGTGAGGGGGAGACCCAGTACTTC; CDR3aa: CASSRSSTSEGETQYF; j_gene: TRBJ2-5; v_gene: TRBV5-1; d_gene: .; abundance: few
CDR3nt: TGTGCCTGGAGTGTTTCCCCCGTGGGGGGAAGAGGGAACACCGGGGAGCTGTTTTTT; CDR3aa: CAWSVSPVGGRGNTGELFF; j_gene: TRBJ2-2; v_gene: TRBV30; d_gene: .; abundance: few
CDR3nt: TGTGCCAGCTCACCACCCGGGGCCCTCACTGAAGCTTTCTTT; CDR3aa: CASSPPGALTEAFF; j_gene: TRBJ1-1; v_gene: TRBV18; d_gene: .; abundance: many
CDR3nt: TGCGCCAGCAGCCGGACCGGGACAGGGACTGGGGAGCTGTTTTTT; CDR3aa: CASSRTGTGTGELFF; j_gene: TRBJ2-2; v_gene: TRBV4-3; d_gene: TRBD1; abundance: many
CDR3nt: TGCGCCAGCAGCTTGGACGTGGGAAACTATGGCTACACCTTC; CDR3aa: CASSLDVGNYGYTF; j_gene: TRBJ1-2; v_gene: TRBV5-1; d_gene: .; abundance: few
CDR3nt: TGTGCCAGCAGCTCATCAGGGGGGGGCGGCTACACCTTC; CDR3aa: CASSSSGGGGYTF; j_gene: TRBJ1-2; v_gene: TRBV7-9; d_gene: TRBD1; abundance: many
CDR3nt: TGTGCCAGCAGGGGGGATGCGGGTACGCAGTATTTT; CDR3aa: CASRGDAGTQYF; j_gene: TRBJ2-3; v_gene: TRBV2; d_gene: .; abundance: .
CDR3nt: TGTGCCAGCAGCCCCCATCAGGGGTCTATTAATGAGCAGTTCTTC; CDR3aa: CASSPHQGSINEQFF; j_gene: TRBJ2-1; v_gene: TRBV7-2; d_gene: .; abundance: many
CDR3nt: TGTGCCAGCAGCAGTCGACAGGGCCCGATCTATGGCTACACCTTC; CDR3aa: CASSSRQGPIYGYTF; j_gene: TRBJ1-2; v_gene: TRBV11-1; d_gene: TRBD1; abundance: many
CDR3nt: TGTGCCAGCAGCTTTGGTCTAGCGGGCGAGACCCAGTACTTC; CDR3aa: CASSFGLAGETQYF; j_gene: TRBJ2-5; v_gene: TRBV7-3; d_gene: TRBD2; abundance: many
CDR3nt: TGCAGTGCTAGAAGGGGGGGGCAAGAGACCCAGTACTTC; CDR3aa: CSARRGGQETQYF; j_gene: TRBJ2-5; v_gene: TRBV20-1; d_gene: .; abundance: many
CDR3nt: TGTGCCAGCAGTGAAGAAGCGGGGGGAGATACGCAGTATTTT; CDR3aa: CASSEEAGGDTQYF; j_gene: TRBJ2-3; v_gene: TRBV6-1; d_gene: TRBD2; abundance: many
CDR3nt: TGCTGTGCCCCATCGCCGGGACAAGGGTCCGGAAGGAGCCAGCATTTT; CDR3aa: CCAPSPGQGSGRSQHF; j_gene: TRBJ1-5; v_gene: TRBV20-1; d_gene: .; abundance: .
CDR3nt: TGTGCCAGCAGGGGGACAGGGGAGACCTACGAGCAGTACTTC; CDR3aa: CASRGTGETYEQYF; j_gene: TRBJ2-7; v_gene: TRBV5-8; d_gene: TRBD1; abundance: many
CDR3nt: TGTGCCAGCAGCACTAGCGCTAGGGGAGGAGAGACCCAGTACTTC; CDR3aa: CASSTSARGGETQYF; j_gene: TRBJ2-5; v_gene: TRBV2; d_gene: TRBD2; abundance: many
CDR3nt: TGTGCCAGCAGCTTACACTCTGGGGCCAACGTCCTGACTTTC; CDR3aa: CASSLHSGANVLTF; j_gene: TRBJ2-6; v_gene: TRBV7-9; d_gene: .; abundance: .
CDR3nt: TGCGCCAGCAGCTTGGGACTAGCGGGGGATCAAGAGACCCAGTACTTC; CDR3aa: CASSLGLAGDQETQYF; j_gene: TRBJ2-5; v_gene: TRBV5-1; d_gene: TRBD2; abundance: many
CDR3nt: TGTGCCAGCAGTTACAGGGGATCTAATGAAAAACTGTTTTTT; CDR3aa: CASSYRGSNEKLFF; j_gene: TRBJ1-4; v_gene: TRBV5-5; d_gene: TRBD1; abundance: .
CDR3nt: TGTGCCAGCTCAGCAGCCGGGACAGGGGATTACGAGCAGTACTTC; CDR3aa: CASSAAGTGDYEQYF; j_gene: TRBJ2-7; v_gene: TRBV18; d_gene: TRBD1; abundance: many
CDR3nt: TGCGCCAGCAGCTTGGTCGGGCAGGGGACGGCACCCCTCCACTTT; CDR3aa: CASSLVGQGTAPLHF; j_gene: TRBJ1-6; v_gene: TRBV5-1; d_gene: .; abundance: many
CDR3nt: TGTGCCAGCAGCTTAAGGGGGATGGACACTGAAGCTTTCTTT; CDR3aa: CASSLRGMDTEAFF; j_gene: TRBJ1-1; v_gene: TRBV7-9; d_gene: .; abundance: many